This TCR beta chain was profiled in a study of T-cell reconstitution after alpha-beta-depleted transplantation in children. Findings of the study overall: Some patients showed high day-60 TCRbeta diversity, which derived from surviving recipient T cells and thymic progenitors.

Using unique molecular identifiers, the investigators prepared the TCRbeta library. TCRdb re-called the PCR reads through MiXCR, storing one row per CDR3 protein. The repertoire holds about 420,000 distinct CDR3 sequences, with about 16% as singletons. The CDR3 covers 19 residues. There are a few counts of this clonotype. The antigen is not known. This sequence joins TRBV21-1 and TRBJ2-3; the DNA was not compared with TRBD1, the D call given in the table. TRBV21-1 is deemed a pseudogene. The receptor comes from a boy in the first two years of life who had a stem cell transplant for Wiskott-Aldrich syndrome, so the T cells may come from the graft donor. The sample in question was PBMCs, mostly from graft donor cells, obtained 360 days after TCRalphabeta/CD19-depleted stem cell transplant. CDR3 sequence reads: CASSTPGQGTTPSTDTQYF. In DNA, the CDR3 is TGTGCCAGCAGCACGCCGGGACAGGGGACCACCCCTAGCACAGATACGCAGTATTTT.